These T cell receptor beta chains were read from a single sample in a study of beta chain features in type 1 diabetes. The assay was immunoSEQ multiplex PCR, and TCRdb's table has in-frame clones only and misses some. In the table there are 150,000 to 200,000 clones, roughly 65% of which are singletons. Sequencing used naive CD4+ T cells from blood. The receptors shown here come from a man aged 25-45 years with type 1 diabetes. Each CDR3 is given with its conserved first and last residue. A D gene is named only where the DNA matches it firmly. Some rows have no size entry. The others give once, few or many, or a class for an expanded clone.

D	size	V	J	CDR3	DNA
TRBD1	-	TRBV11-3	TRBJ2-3	CASSQDRSEDTQYF	TGTGCCAGCAGCCAGGACAGGTCTGAAGATACGCAGTATTTT
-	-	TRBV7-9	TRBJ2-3	CASSSLTDTQYF	TGTGCCAGCAGCTCCCTCACAGATACGCAGTATTTT
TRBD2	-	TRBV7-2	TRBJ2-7	CASSPGGYYEQYF	TGTGCCAGCAGCCCGGGGGGGTACTACGAGCAGTACTTC
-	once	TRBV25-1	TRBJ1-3	CAYSPGAGNTIYF	TGTGCCTACAGCCCGGGAGCTGGAAACACCATATATTTT
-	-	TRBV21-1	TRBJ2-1	CASSKDGTREQFF	TGTGCCAGCAGCAAAGACGGTACACGCGAGCAGTTCTTC
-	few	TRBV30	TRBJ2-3	CAWSIDTQYF	TGTGCCTGGAGCATAGATACGCAGTATTTT
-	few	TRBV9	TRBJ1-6	CASSEGTPVGTPLHF	TGTGCCAGCAGCGAAGGGACGCCAGTCGGGACACCCCTCCACTTT
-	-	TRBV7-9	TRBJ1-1	CASSSLVWGATEAFF	TGTGCCAGCAGCTCACTAGTCTGGGGAGCCACTGAAGCTTTCTTT
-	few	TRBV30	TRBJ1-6	CAWIKSGGSPLHF	TGTGCCTGGATCAAGTCCGGGGGTTCACCCCTCCACTTT
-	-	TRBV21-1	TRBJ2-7	CASIPTEKVTYEQYF	TGTGCCAGCATCCCAACAGAAAAAGTAACCTACGAGCAGTACTTC
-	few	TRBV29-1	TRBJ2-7	CSVGPGTPSPQYF	TGCAGCGTTGGCCCCGGGACTCCTAGTCCGCAGTACTTC
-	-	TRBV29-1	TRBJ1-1	CSVEESGRTEAFF	TGCAGCGTTGAAGAGTCGGGGAGGACTGAAGCTTTCTTT
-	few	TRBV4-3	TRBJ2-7	CASSQPGTYEQYF	TGCGCCAGCAGCCAACCGGGAACCTACGAGCAGTACTTC
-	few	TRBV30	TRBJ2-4	CAWSGDSGNIQYF	TGTGCCTGGAGTGGTGATAGCGGAAACATTCAGTACTTC
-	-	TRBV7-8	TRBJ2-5	CASSLADNVETQYF	TGTGCCAGCAGCTTAGCCGATAATGTGGAGACCCAGTACTTC
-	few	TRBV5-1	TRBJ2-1	CASSLVREQFF	TGCGCCAGCAGCTTGGTTAGGGAGCAGTTCTTC
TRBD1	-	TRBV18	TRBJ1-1	CASSPTGVGTEAFF	TGTGCCAGCTCACCCACAGGGGTGGGCACTGAAGCTTTCTTT
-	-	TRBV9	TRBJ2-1	CASSVDLSSYNEQFF	TGTGCCAGCAGCGTAGATCTGAGCTCCTACAATGAGCAGTTCTTC
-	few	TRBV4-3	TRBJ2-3	CASSQDWVRSSGTSTDTQYF	TGCGCCAGCAGCCAAGATTGGGTCAGATCCAGCGGAACTAGCACAGATACGCAGTATTTT
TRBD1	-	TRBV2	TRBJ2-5	CASNSGGGETQYF	TGTGCCAGCAACTCAGGGGGCGGAGAGACCCAGTACTTC
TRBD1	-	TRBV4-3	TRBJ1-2	CASSPGQGASYGYTF	TGCGCCAGCAGCCCGGGACAGGGGGCTAGCTATGGCTACACCTTC
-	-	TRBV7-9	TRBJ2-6	CASSSRRQSGANVLTF	TGTGCCAGCAGCTCGCGCCGACAGTCTGGGGCCAACGTCCTGACTTTC
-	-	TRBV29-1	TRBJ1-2	CSVVDPLYGYTF	TGCAGCGTGGTTGACCCGCTCTATGGCTACACCTTC
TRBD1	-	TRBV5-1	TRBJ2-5	CASNRGDTRSTQYF	TGCGCCAGCAACAGGGGGGACACCAGATCCACCCAGTACTTC
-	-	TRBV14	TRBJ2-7	CASSHAVAQYF	TGTGCCAGCAGCCATGCGGTGGCGCAGTACTTC
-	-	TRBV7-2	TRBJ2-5	CASSSPGTSPRETQYF	TGTGCCAGCAGCTCGCCCGGGACTTCCCCACGGGAGACCCAGTACTTC
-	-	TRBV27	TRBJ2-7	CASSPRASSEQYF	TGTGCCAGCAGTCCGCGGGCCTCCTCCGAGCAGTACTTC
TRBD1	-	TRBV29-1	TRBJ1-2	CSVVTGWYYGYTF	TGCAGCGTTGTGACAGGGTGGTACTATGGCTACACCTTC
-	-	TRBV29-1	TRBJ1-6	CSVPRRSPLHF	TGCAGCGTCCCCCGGCGTTCACCCCTCCACTTT
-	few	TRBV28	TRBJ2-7	CASARGSYEQYF	TGTGCCAGCGCCAGGGGTAGCTACGAGCAGTACTTC
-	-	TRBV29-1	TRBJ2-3	CSGDRIGTDTQYF	TGCAGCGGTGACAGGATAGGCACAGATACGCAGTATTTT
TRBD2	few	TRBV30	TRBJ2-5	CAWSSSRTSVAETQYF	TGTGCCTGGAGTAGCTCCCGAACTAGCGTGGCCGAGACCCAGTACTTC
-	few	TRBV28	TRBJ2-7	CASSSQYEQYF	TGTGCCAGCAGTTCTCAATACGAGCAGTACTTC
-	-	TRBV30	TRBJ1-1	CAWGPNTEAFF	TGTGCCTGGGGTCCGAACACTGAAGCTTTCTTT
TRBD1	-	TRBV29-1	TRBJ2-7	CSGGQSFYEQYF	TGCAGCGGGGGACAGTCCTTCTACGAGCAGTACTTC
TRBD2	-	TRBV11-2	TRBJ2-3	CASSLISGESTDTQYF	TGTGCCAGCAGCTTAATTAGCGGGGAGAGCACAGATACGCAGTATTTT